This T cell receptor (beta chain) emerged from a study of tumor-infiltrating lymphocytes in oesophageal squamous cell carcinoma. This clonotype has at least ten counts. Germline lookup yields CDR1 SEHNR and CDR2 FQNEAQ (reference sequence). The CDR3 has 15 residues. V gave up 5 bases and J gave up 1 base, with 14 bases separating them. One entry per CDR3 protein results from TCRdb running MiXCR on the PCR reads. The sample carries 20,000 or so distinct CDR3 sequences, about 35% recorded once. The receptor was derived from a female donor with esophageal squamous cell carcinoma. This sequence joins TRBV7-9 and TRBJ1-1, with a weak D call TRBD1 (5 bases). Source material: esophageal tumor tissue. Here the CDR3 reads CASSTGHTGNTEAFF. The CDR3 coding sequence is TGTGCCAGCAGCACAGGCCACACAGGGAACACTGAAGCTTTCTTT.